This T cell receptor beta chain originates from a study of shared clonotypes between healthy human individuals. The method was immunoSEQ multiplex PCR; TCRdb's version includes in-frame clones alone and lacks a portion of them. The sample carries over 850,000 clones, more than 75% recorded once. Germline loops: CDR1 MDHEN, CDR2 SYDVKM. The CDR3 covers 14 residues. Trimming took 3 bases from V and 4 from J, leaving 12 bases between them. The rearrangement links TRBV28 to TRBJ1-2; D might be TRBD1 (5 bases). Sequencing input: memory CD4+ T cells from PBMCs. Subset given: CD45RA-negative fraction. This receptor was obtained from a man younger than 30 in good health. Some clones in this sample may be carry-over from other donors' samples. CDR3 nucleotide sequence: TGTGCCAGCAGTTTGGAACAGGCCAGCTATGGCTACACCTTC. Protein sequence: CASSLEQASYGYTF.